The rows below give T cell receptor beta chains drawn from one sample of a study of response to subunit inactivated influenza vaccine. TCRdb re-called the RT-PCR reads through MiXCR, storing one row per CDR3 protein. The data contain roughly 760,000 distinct CDR3 sequences, around 20% of them singletons. The source material was PBMCs from blood, sampled 4 to 6 days after vaccination. The receptors were gathered from a man aged 50 to 59 who received an inactivated influenza vaccine. The CDR3 runs from the conserved cysteine through the conserved F or W. The order of the fields is D gene, J gene, V gene, clone size, CDR3 DNA, CDR3 protein. D genes are given only for firm matches. Clone size is not always given. Where it is, it says once, few, many or a class for expanded clones.

>-|TRBJ1-1|TRBV4-3|-
TGCGCCAGCAGCCGGACTGGGGTCCGGGAAGCTTTCTTT
CASSRTGVREAFF
>-|TRBJ2-3|TRBV28|many
TGTGCCAGCAGTTTACTTCGACCTAGCACAGATACGCAGTATTTT
CASSLLRPSTDTQYF
>-|TRBJ2-7|TRBV12-3/TRBV12-4|many
TGTGCCAGCAGTTTTAGCGGACCAGCCTACGAGCAGTACTTC
CASSFSGPAYEQYF
>TRBD2|TRBJ2-7|TRBV20-1|few
TGCAGTGCTAGAGAATGGCTAGCGGGATCCTACGAGCAGTACTTC
CSAREWLAGSYEQYF
>TRBD2|TRBJ2-3|TRBV12-3/TRBV12-4|-
TGTGCCAGCACCTCGGGCGGGGGGGTTATCACAGATACGCAGTATTTT
CASTSGGGVITDTQYF
>TRBD1|TRBJ1-1|TRBV29-1|medium-sized
TGCAGCTCACAAATGGGGCAGGGGGTCACTGAAGCTTTCTTT
CSSQMGQGVTEAFF
>-|TRBJ1-2|TRBV5-6|-
TGTGCCAGCAGCTCATACCTCGGGCCTAACTATGGCTACACCTTC
CASSSYLGPNYGYTF
>TRBD1|TRBJ1-5|TRBV6-2/TRBV6-3|few
TGTGCCAGCACTCGACAGGGGGAGGCCAATCAGCCCCAGCATTTT
CASTRQGEANQPQHF
>TRBD1|TRBJ2-1|TRBV5-1|-
TGCGCCAGCAGCATACTACCGGACAGGGTGGGCTACAATGAGCAGTTCTTC
CASSILPDRVGYNEQFF
>-|TRBJ2-1|TRBV20-1|many
TGCAGTGCTAGAGGTAGGCTAGCGAGCTCCTACAATGAGCAGTTCTTC
CSARGRLASSYNEQFF
>-|TRBJ1-6|TRBV10-3|few
TGTGCCATCAGTGGGGACACCCGTAATTCACCCCTCCACTTT
CAISGDTRNSPLHF
>TRBD2|TRBJ2-7|TRBV27|few
TGTGCCAGCAGTTTGCTTACTAGCGGGGGTAACGAGCAGTACTTC
CASSLLTSGGNEQYF
>-|TRBJ1-2|TRBV4-3|few
TGCGCCAGCAGCCAAGATATCTCGCAGGGAGGTTATGGCTACACCTTC
CASSQDISQGGYGYTF
>-|TRBJ2-5|TRBV4-2|-
TGTGCCAGCAGCCAGAGCCCGCAGGAGTACCAAGAGACCCAGTACTTC
CASSQSPQEYQETQYF
>-|TRBJ1-4|TRBV4-3|many
TGCGCCAGCAGCCGTTCCCCGGTCTCGGGTGAAAAACTGTTTTTT
CASSRSPVSGEKLFF
>-|TRBJ1-1|TRBV6-5|few
TGTGCCAGTGGGGATGGCACTGAAGCTTTCTTT
CASGDGTEAFF
>-|TRBJ1-2|TRBV15|-
TGTGCCACCAGCAGAGATGGCAGTTTAACTTATGGCTACACCTTC
CATSRDGSLTYGYTF
>-|TRBJ1-1|TRBV6-5|many
TGTGCCAGCATTAGGAACACTGAAGCTTTCTTT
CASIRNTEAFF
>-|TRBJ2-4|TRBV11-2|-
TGTGCCAGCAGCGCCTCGGGACCCTCGGACTTC
CASSASGPSDF
>-|TRBJ1-2|TRBV5-8|-
TGTGCCAGCAGCTTGGTCCCGGGGGCGAGTGACTATGGCTACACCTTC
CASSLVPGASDYGYTF
>-|TRBJ2-1|TRBV20-1|-
TGCAGTGCTAGGCAGCCGGCGGGACGGTTTGAGCAGTTCTTC
CSARQPAGRFEQFF
>-|TRBJ2-5|TRBV3-1|-
TGTGCCAGCAGCCCGAGACCGAGCAACCAAGAGACCCAGTACTTC
CASSPRPSNQETQYF
>TRBD1|TRBJ2-2|TRBV12-3/TRBV12-4|few
TGTGCCAGCAGTCCCCGGACAGGCAAACCCGCGAACACCGGGGAGCTGTTTTTT
CASSPRTGKPANTGELFF
>-|TRBJ2-5|TRBV5-1|few
TGCGCCAGCAGCTTGTTGGGTGAAGGCCAAGAGACCCAGTACTTC
CASSLLGEGQETQYF
>-|TRBJ1-1|TRBV20-1|few
TGCAGTGCTGTGACAGTTTCTATAACGACTGAAGCTTTCTTT
CSAVTVSITTEAFF
>-|TRBJ1-2|TRBV6-1|-
TGTGCCAGCAGGGCCGGGAGGGAAAATGGCTACACCTTC
CASRAGRENGYTF
>-|TRBJ1-1|TRBV20-1|-
TGCAGTCGATTCAGGGTCACTGAAGCTTTCTTT
CSRFRVTEAFF
>-|TRBJ2-7|TRBV6-6|-
TGTGCCAGCAACCAAGGGGCGTACGAGCAGTACTTC
CASNQGAYEQYF
>-|TRBJ2-7|TRBV20-1|few
TGCAGTGCTAGAGATCAGAGGACAGCCTTTTTGAGGGAGCAGTACTTC
CSARDQRTAFLREQYF
>-|TRBJ2-3|TRBV12-3/TRBV12-4|few
TGTGCCAGCAAGTTTGGCACTAGCACAGATACGCAGTATTTT
CASKFGTSTDTQYF
>TRBD2|TRBJ2-2|TRBV27|-
TGTGCCAGCAGTTTATCGGGGCTAGCGGGAGCGAACACCGGGGAGCTGTTTTTT
CASSLSGLAGANTGELFF
>TRBD2|TRBJ2-1|TRBV11-1|-
TGTGCCAGCAGCTTAATCTCTGGGAGACTAGCGGGGGGAACCTACAATGAGCAGTTCTTC
CASSLISGRLAGGTYNEQFF